These 5 T cell receptor beta chains came from one sample sequenced in a study of high-grade serous ovarian cancer treatment subgroups (dated by TCRdb to about 2021). Libraries came from the immunoSEQ multiplex PCR assay. TCRdb limited this immuneACCESS table to in-frame rearrangements with V and J called. A share of clones is missing; checked studies link under half to unresolved V genes, and the rest is unexplained. This sample lists 3,000 to 4,000 clones; around three quarters were detected once. The ten top clones hold around 22% of the sample. Tumor samples were collected prior to definitive surgery or chemotherapy. The sample consisted of tumor tissue. These receptors all come from a human donor with high-grade serous ovarian cancer.

The chain combines TRBV29-1 with TRBJ2-5; 8 nucleotides align to TRBD1. The last part of the DNA fits TRBJ2-7 better; the J call may be wrong. The CDR3 contains 13 residues. CDR1 and CDR2 (germline): SQVTM, ANQGSEA. CDR3 sequence reads: CSAERTGTYEQYF. The CDR3 nucleotides are TGCAGCGCTGAGCGGACAGGGACCTACGAGCAGTACTTC.

The chain combines TRBV7-2 with TRBJ2-5; D assignment may be TRBD1 or TRBD2 (5 bases each). Trimming shortened V by 2 bases and J by 4 bases, and 11 bases separated the two germline ends. Germline V lookup: CDR1 SGHTA, CDR2 FQGNSA. The CDR3 contains 14 residues. CDR3 coding DNA: TGTGCCAGCAGCTTACTTCCAGGGACAGAGACCCAGTACTTC. Translating it yields CASSLLPGTETQYF.

Sample share makes this clone large (0.1 to 1%). The V gene is TRBV7-9, the J gene TRBJ1-2; 10 positions agree with TRBD1. Trimming at V came to 5 bases and at J to 4 bases, leaving 7 bases not matched to a gene. Germline CDR1 is SEHNR and CDR2 is FQNEAQ (reference sequence). This CDR3 has 15 amino acids. The DNA for the CDR3 is TGTGCCAGCAGCCACGACAGGGGGCGCGTCTATGGCTACACCTTC. This encodes CASSHDRGRVYGYTF.

The chain links TRBV7-8 to TRBJ2-5; D gene uncertain. The CDR3 spans 12 residues. The V gene's germline CDR1 is SGHVS and CDR2 FQNEAQ. Trimming took off 4 bases at V and 2 bases at J, with 5 bases between the two ends. This CDR3 is CASSWGQETQYF. In nucleotides, the CDR3 is TGTGCCAGCAGCTGGGGACAAGAGACCCAGTACTTC.

This clone was observed a handful of times. The V gene is TRBV12-1, the J gene TRBJ1-5. TRBV12-1 is tagged as a pseudogene. The CDR3 contains 10 residues. The CDR3 protein is CASSSQPQHF. For the CDR3, the DNA is TGTGCCAGCAGCAGTCAGCCCCAGCATTTT.